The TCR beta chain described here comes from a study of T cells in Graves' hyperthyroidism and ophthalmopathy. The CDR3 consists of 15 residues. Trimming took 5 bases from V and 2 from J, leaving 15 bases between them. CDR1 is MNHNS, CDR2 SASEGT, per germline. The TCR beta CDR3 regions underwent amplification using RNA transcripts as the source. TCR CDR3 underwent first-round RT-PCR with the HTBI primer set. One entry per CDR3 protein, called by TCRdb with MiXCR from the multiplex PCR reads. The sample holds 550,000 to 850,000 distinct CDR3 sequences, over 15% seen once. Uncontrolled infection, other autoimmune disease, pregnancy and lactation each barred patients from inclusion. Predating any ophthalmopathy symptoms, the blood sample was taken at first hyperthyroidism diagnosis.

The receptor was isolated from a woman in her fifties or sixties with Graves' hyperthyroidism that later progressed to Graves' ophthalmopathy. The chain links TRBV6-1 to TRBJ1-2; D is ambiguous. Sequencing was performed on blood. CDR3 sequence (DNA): TGTGCCAGCAGTCCCCCCGACCACGCGAACTATGGCTACACCTTC. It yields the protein CASSPPDHANYGYTF.